The 3 T cell receptor beta chains given below trace back to one sample, sequenced in a study of human T cells and chemical hapten exposure. MiXCR was run by TCRdb on the RACE reads, yielding one entry per CDR3 protein. In the table there are some 39,000 distinct CDR3 sequences, 6% to 9.5% of which are singletons. Documented time point: pre-sensitization, week 0. Treatment denoted: therapeutic diphenylcyclopropenone sensitization with weekly scalp DPC. Specimen: whole blood, collected in connection with sensitization to the hapten diphenylcyclopropenone (DPC). These receptors were taken from a woman aged 45-65 years with alopecia areata. Some clones in this sample may be carry-over from other donors' samples.

This rearrangement joins TRBV7-9 to TRBJ2-3; no clear D. CDR3 length: 11 residues. V was shortened by 5 bases and J by 7 bases, with 7 bases between the two germline ends. Germline lookup yields CDR1 SEHNR and CDR2 FQNEAQ (reference sequence). CDR3 protein: CASSVGYTQYF. In DNA form, the CDR3 reads TGTGCCAGCAGCGTCGGGTATACGCAGTATTTT.

This clonotype showed up many times. The J gene is TRBJ2-3, the V gene TRBV12-3 or TRBV12-4; unclear D gene. Trimming removed 5 bases at V and 1 base at J, with 19 bases between. CDR3 length: 17 amino acids. The CDR3 nucleotides are TGTGCCAGCAGTGCCCCCCTGAGAGTTAGACGCACAGATACGCAGTATTTT. The encoded protein is CASSAPLRVRRTDTQYF.

This clonotype has ten or more counts. The chain links TRBV4-1 to TRBJ2-7; D is tentatively TRBD1 or TRBD2 (5 bases each). CDR1 MGHRA and CDR2 YSYEKL come from the germline V gene. The CDR3 is 14 residues long. V lost 0 bases and J 3 bases, leaving 9 bases between the germline ends. The CDR3 DNA is TGCGCCAGCAGCCAAGATGAGAGGGGCTACGAGCAGTACTTC. The encoded protein is CASSQDERGYEQYF.